The entry below gives a single TCR beta chain sequence along with its context. This clonotype was seen many times. Its target antigen remains unknown. Per-base quality was not reported, and no clone a single base away is much larger than it. The sample's time point, from its label and the paper: newly diagnosed GD, antithyroid drugs for less than 3 months. RNA was extracted from PBMCs in TRIzol for both TCR sequencing and RNA sequencing. The diagnosis of Graves' disease was made according to American Thyroid Association guidelines. Recruitment of patients was carried out at an endocrinology department in Xi'an, China. From each patient, approximately 9.9 milliliters of peripheral blood was collected into an EDTA anticoagulant tube. PBMCs were isolated by Ficoll Paque Plus density gradient separation without further T cell sorting. An Agilent 2100 Bioanalyzer and agarose gel were used to assess RNA quality, and a NanoDrop 2000 was used to measure RNA concentration.

The sample is drawn from a study of regulatory T cells in long-lasting Graves disease (dated by TCRdb to about 2021). Regarding the study in general: In the newly diagnosed Graves' disease group, patients had been taking antithyroid drugs for less than 3 months. A total of about 35 samples underwent TCR sequencing, from roughly 13 patients with persistent Graves' disease and approximately 20 patients with newly diagnosed Graves' disease. This study used TCR sequencing and RNA sequencing of peripheral blood to compare persistent Graves' disease patients against newly diagnosed Graves' disease patients. The study took place in China and was registered as a clinical trial.

Findings and caveats that apply to the study as a whole: More public clonotypes were shared among persistent patients (2,741) than among newly diagnosed patients (966). Persistent Graves' disease patients showed lower TCR Shannon entropy and fewer highly expanded clones than newly diagnosed patients, suggesting clonal expansion. Because the primary lesion, thyroid tissue, could not be accessed, the study looked at peripheral blood alone. Sequencing and analysis were restricted to the TCR beta chain. TRBV28, TRBJ1-2 and TRBJ2-5 were preferentially used in persistent disease, while TRBV20-1 and TRBJ2-1 were favored in newly diagnosed disease. As a limitation, the authors acknowledged that the small sample size may reduce accuracy.

The CDR3 starts with the cysteine, ends with the phenylalanine, and has 12 residues. Only the CDR3 region is kept as DNA, spanning 36 bases read in frame from base 1. Between the V and J ends, shortened by 3 bases and 7 bases respectively, the junction contains 9 bases. The library was built by means of multiplex PCR. Sequencing used an Illumina HiSeq 4000. TCR beta libraries were built with iRepertoire HTBI primers and Arm-PCR amplification of CDR3 regions. Before sequencing, the PCR products underwent gel purification. The original pipeline was this. A total of 62 TRBV and under 15 TRBJ segments were identified across samples and were used for gene usage analysis of CDR3 amino acid clonotypes. Filtered high-quality paired reads were merged into contigs using COPE and FqMerger. Contigs were aligned with BLAST to IMGT TRBV, TRBD and TRBJ reference genes, and CDR3 was defined per IMGT. Any clonotype with a frequency above 0.1% was counted as a highly expanded clone. Repertoire diversity was measured by Shannon entropy, and V-J evenness by the Gini coefficient. Public clonotypes were defined as clonotypes shared by more than one individual. The public reads were reprocessed in TCRdb via fastp at Q25 and MiXCR, keeping in-frame beta chains. Rows are combined by CDR3 protein, so each entry shows the most common genes and DNA. It is TCRdb's table, rather than the study itself, that gives the V and J calls and clone size. For this sample the table gives under 800,000 distinct CDR3 sequences, of which about 15% were detected only once. The top ten clonotypes cover roughly 18% of the sample.

This sample was also put to use in a study of T cells in Graves' hyperthyroidism and ophthalmopathy. As described in the second report: Graves' hyperthyroidism was defined as stable when no progression to ophthalmopathy occurred over 18 months of follow-up. Hyperthyroidism patients were newly diagnosed, had a disease duration of under 2 months, and were aged 18 to 65 years. Exclusion was applied to patients with uncontrolled infections, other autoimmune diseases, pregnancy or lactation. Diagnoses were based on clinical symptoms, serum thyroxine and TRAb, thyroid ultrasound and orbital computed tomography. The TCR CDR3 was subjected to a first round of RT-PCR using the HTBI primer set and the Qiagen OneStep RT-PCR kit. Most expanded thyroid clonotypes (frequency above 0.001) were also found in blood, which suggests that blood repertoires may mirror thyroid immune responses. A model built on a 13 V-J signature distinguished ophthalmopathy from stable hyperthyroidism, reaching 85% to 90% sensitivity and around 81% specificity in cross-validation and 80%/75% in testing. In validation, the model predicted progression to ophthalmopathy a median of 6.5 months before onset, with about 70% sensitivity and almost 75% specificity. A discovery cohort of around 98 patients, about 40 with Graves' ophthalmopathy and over 55 with stable Graves' hyperthyroidism, was used to find distinguishing TCR V-J signatures. Prospective prediction of ophthalmopathy was tested in an independent validation cohort of 18 to 20 hyperthyroidism patients and 15 to 17 patients who later progressed to ophthalmopathy. The 100 or so discovery patients were divided at random into training and test sets in a 7:3 ratio. In addition, the study compared T-cell repertoires in thyroid tissue and in blood from six Graves' hyperthyroidism patients. Following sampling, methimazole starting at 30 mg daily was given to hyperthyroidism patients, and high-dose intravenous methylprednisolone was given to ophthalmopathy patients. Libraries were constructed in a second round of multiplex PCR, after which size selection and purification were carried out. Sequencing of the libraries was done on an Illumina HiSeq2000 using paired-end 100 bp reads. SOAPnuke was used to process the raw data, with reads discarded if the reads contained adapters or uncalled bases, had a mean Phred below 15, or lacked an exact constant-primer or identifier match. High-quality paired reads were merged using COPE v1.2.5, and each unique nucleotide sequence was defined as a clonotype. MiTCR v1.1 was used to align clonotypes to the IMGT TRBV, TRBD and TRBJ reference segments. Analysis was restricted to V-J combinations with a frequency above 0.0001, which covered roughly 99% of repertoires. A TCS score was defined as the ratio between F50 (clonal expansion) and ExV (chaos), using BLOSUM62-based TCRdist between CDR3 peptides within each V-J. Welch's t-statistics and random forest reduced 514 V-J features to 13, which were used in a naive Bayes classifier (R e1071). Sample size was not statistically predetermined, and investigators were not blinded to group allocation. TCR Vbeta CDR3 sequencing of some 140 peripheral blood samples (under 45 ophthalmopathy, around 80 hyperthyroidism and some 17 progressor patients) is reported in the paper.

The sequence is built from TRBV12-3 or TRBV12-4 and TRBJ2-5; the D gene is perhaps TRBD1 or TRBD2, each of them matching over 5 bases. The TCR comes from a woman aged 30 to 39 with Graves disease. Donor details come from another sample of the same person, matched by shared clones. Sequencing was performed on peripheral blood mononuclear cells (PBMCs), taken at new diagnosis, from a patient treated with antithyroid drugs. The CDR3 is CASSLGDGTQYF. The DNA reads TGTGCCAGCAGTTTGGGGGATGGGACCCAGTACTTC.